This T cell receptor beta chain was retrieved from a study of blood T cell repertoires in COVID-19. The wider study: Both acute and convalescent COVID-19 samples were obtained from the United States, Italy and Spain. Nucleic acid was either cDNA or gDNA, and it came from T cells, B-cell-depleted T cells, or PBMCs.

Seattle's cohort entered during active infection and was followed longitudinally. Under the authors' procedure: For nucleated cells, counts were estimated from reference gene primer amplification. Assay: immunoSEQ multiplex PCR; the TCRdb copy retains only in-frame clones and omits some. V and J calls plus clone size are reproduced from that table; the DNA served to infer D and trimming. Among hundreds of thousands of clones listed, approximately 87% were seen once. CDR3 length: 16 amino acids. The V gene end was trimmed by 9 bases and the J gene end by 1 base; junction bases not matched to a gene: 8. Germline values: CDR1 WSHSY, CDR2 SAAADI.

The source of this sequence is a woman between 50 and 59 years old with COVID-19, enrolled during active disease. V gene TRBV10-2 combines with J gene TRBJ1-6, with 8 bases aligning to TRBD1. Source material: peripheral blood. As DNA, the CDR3 is TGCGCCAGTAGAGACAGGGGACAATCCTATAATTCACCCCTCCACTTT. This sequence encodes CASRDRGQSYNSPLHF.